This T cell receptor beta chain was documented in a study of shared clonotypes between healthy human individuals. About the research overall: Donors were a couple of women and a few men aged 18 to 49.

About this clone: Its target is not known. One junction end does not reproduce the germline sequence, and a read error may be involved.

Naive CD8 cells were CD45RO-negative, positively selected for CCR7, excluding terminally differentiated effector memory CD45RA+ cells. This table comes from immunoSEQ multiplex PCR, and its TCRdb copy is limited to in-frame clones, with some not included. Among about 2.2 million clones, 80% to 95% were seen once, and the ten largest hold more than 1.5%. The CDR3 is 11 residues long. Germline V gene data show CDR1 as SEHNR and CDR2 as FQNEAQ (reference sequence). General study points: Only blood samples were collected, and tissue repertoires likely differ. Clonotype sharing among donors, it was expected, would be affected by sequencing depth.

V gene TRBV7-9 combines with J gene TRBJ2-1; 8 bases map to TRBD1. The receptor's source is a young man in good health. Some clones in this sample may be carry-over from other donors' samples. The sequencing sample was made of naive CD8+ T cells from PBMCs. In DNA form, the CDR3 reads TGTGCCAGCAGAAACGACAGGGGAAAGGTCTTC. This sequence encodes CASRNDRGKVF.